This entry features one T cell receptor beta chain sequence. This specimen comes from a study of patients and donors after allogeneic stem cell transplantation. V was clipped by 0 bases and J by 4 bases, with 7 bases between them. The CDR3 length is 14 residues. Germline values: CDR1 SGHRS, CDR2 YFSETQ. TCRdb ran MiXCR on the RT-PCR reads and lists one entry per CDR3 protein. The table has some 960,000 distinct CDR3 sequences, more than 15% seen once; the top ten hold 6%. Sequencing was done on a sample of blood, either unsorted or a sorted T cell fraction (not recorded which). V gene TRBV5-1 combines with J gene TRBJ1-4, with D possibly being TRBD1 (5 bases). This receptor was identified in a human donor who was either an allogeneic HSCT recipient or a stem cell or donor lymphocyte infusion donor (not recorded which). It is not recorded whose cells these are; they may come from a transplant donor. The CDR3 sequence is CASSLEGNNEKLFF. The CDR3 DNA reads TGCGCCAGCAGCTTGGAGGGGAATAATGAAAAACTGTTTTTT. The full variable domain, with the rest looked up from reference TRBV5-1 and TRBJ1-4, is KAGVTQTPRYLIKTRGQQVTLSCSPISGHRSVSWYQQTPGQGLQFLFEYFSETQRNKGNFPGRFSGRQFSNSRSEMNVSTLELGDSALYLCASSLEGNNEKLFFGSGTQLSVL.